This TCR beta chain is from a study of control samples from healthy donors and cancer patients. V was cut by 4 bases and J by 3 bases, with 9 bases left in between. Germline assignment: CDR1 KGHDR and CDR2 SFDVKD. This CDR3 region has 13 residues. Clones were read by immunoSEQ multiplex PCR, and TCRdb kept only the in-frame ones, dropping some. Altogether some 140,000 clones are present, 90% to 95% being singletons, with the ten largest covering 14%. Material for sequencing was PBMCs. This TCR derives from a man aged 60-69 years with colorectal cancer. The chain combines TRBV24-1 with TRBJ2-7, with a possible D match to TRBD2 (7 bases). The CDR3 nucleotides read TGTGCCACCAGTGAGGGAGGGGGCTACGAGCAGTACTTC. Its protein is CATSEGGGYEQYF.